Sequencing of this T cell receptor (beta chain) was carried out in a study of blood T cell repertoires in COVID-19. Germline V gene lookup returns CDR1 SGHVS and CDR2 FQNEAQ. The CDR3 runs 17 residues. V dropped 0 bases and J dropped 2 bases, with 13 bases sitting between them. Clones were read by immunoSEQ multiplex PCR, and TCRdb kept only the in-frame ones, dropping some. The profile shows some 300,000 clones, around nine tenths of them singletons. Enrolled during active infection, Seattle patients were then followed longitudinally. The chain has TRBV7-8 and TRBJ2-2, with D hard to call. The TCR comes from a woman aged 30 to 39 with COVID-19, enrolled during active disease. Specimen: peripheral blood. The CDR3 spells CASSLAYGASNTGELFF. CDR3 nucleotide sequence: TGTGCCAGCAGCTTAGCGTATGGAGCGTCTAACACCGGGGAGCTGTTTTTT.